This TCR beta chain was recovered during a study of tumor-infiltrating lymphocytes in primary liver carcinoma. Total RNA amounting to roughly 480 ng was the source from which TCR beta cDNA was made with a constant-region primer. Modified slightly, ARM-PCR produced TCR beta libraries over three nested multiplex PCR rounds. TCRdb reanalysed the multiplex PCR reads using MiXCR and keeps one entry per CDR3 protein. The table has around 60,000 distinct CDR3 sequences, approximately 74% seen once. DNA and RNA were both co-extracted from 20-30 mg of bulk tissue that had not been sorted. Per tumor, sampling covered five separate regions. Sequences were obtained from liver tumor tissue from sampling region 4. Indicated subset: tumor region T4, right-lateral pole. The origin of this receptor is a middle-aged man with primary liver carcinoma and hepatitis B virus infection.

This chain's CDR3 is CASALYQGITDTQYF. The CDR3 DNA is TGTGCCAGCGCATTATACCAGGGGATCACAGATACGCAGTATTTT. This rearrangement joins TRBV12-3 or TRBV12-4 to TRBJ2-3; possible D gene TRBD1, 6 bases. CDR3 length equals 15 residues. Trimming took off 8 bases at V and 2 bases at J, with 17 bases between the two ends.